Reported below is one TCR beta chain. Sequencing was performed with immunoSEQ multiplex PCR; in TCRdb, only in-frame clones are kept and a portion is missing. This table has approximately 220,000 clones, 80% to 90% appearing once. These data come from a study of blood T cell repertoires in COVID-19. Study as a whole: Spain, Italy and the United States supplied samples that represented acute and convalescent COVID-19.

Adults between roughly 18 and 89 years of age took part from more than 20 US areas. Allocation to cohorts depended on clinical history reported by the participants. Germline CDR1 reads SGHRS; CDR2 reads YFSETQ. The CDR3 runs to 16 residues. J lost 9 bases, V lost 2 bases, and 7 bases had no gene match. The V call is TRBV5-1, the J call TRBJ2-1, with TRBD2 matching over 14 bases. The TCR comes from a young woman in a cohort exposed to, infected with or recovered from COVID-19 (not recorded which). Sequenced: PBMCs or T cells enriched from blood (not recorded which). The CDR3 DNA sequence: TGCGCCAGCAGCTTAAGACTAGCGGGGGGGCCGGGTGAGCAGTTCTTC. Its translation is CASSLRLAGGPGEQFF.